This T cell receptor (beta chain) appears in the sequencing data of a study of blood T cells in healthy people across ages. CDR1 and CDR2 (germline): LGHNA, YNFKEQ. V lost 0 bases to trimming and J lost 5 bases, with 13 bases between them. CDR3 size: 15 residues. General observations from the study: Long-lived donors had more naive CD4+ cells and higher diversity than aged donors. TCR beta diversity was tightly associated with the proportion of naive T cells. The authors considered diversity estimates from one million T cells to be underestimates. A roughly linear fall in TCR beta diversity per million T cells was seen with increasing age.

As for this clonotype: Antigen: not known.

The second PCR ran about 6 to 12 cycles with a sample-barcoded 5' primer and J-beta primers. TCRdb fed the 5' RACE reads into MiXCR, producing one record per CDR3 protein. This sample carries fewer than 2,000,000 distinct CDR3 sequences, about 39% of them seen once, and the ten largest clones take roughly 24%. This chain links TRBV4-2 with TRBJ1-2; no definite D call. The sequenced sample consisted of blood. This receptor was taken from a human donor in good health. DNA for the CDR3: TGTGCCAGCAGCCAAGATGTCCCCGAAGGGTATGGCTACACCTTC. It is translated as CASSQDVPEGYGYTF.